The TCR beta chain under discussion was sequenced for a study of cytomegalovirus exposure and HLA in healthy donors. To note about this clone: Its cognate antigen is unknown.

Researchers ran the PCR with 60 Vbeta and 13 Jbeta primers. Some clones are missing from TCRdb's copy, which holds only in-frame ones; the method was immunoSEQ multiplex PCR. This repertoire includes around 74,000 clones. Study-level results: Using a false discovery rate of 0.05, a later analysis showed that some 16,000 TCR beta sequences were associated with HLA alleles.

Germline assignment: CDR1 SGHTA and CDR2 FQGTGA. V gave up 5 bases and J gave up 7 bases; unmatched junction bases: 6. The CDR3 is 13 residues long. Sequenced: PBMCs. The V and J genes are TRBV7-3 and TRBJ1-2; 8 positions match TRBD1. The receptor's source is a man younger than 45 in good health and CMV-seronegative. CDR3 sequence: CASSRTGGGGYTF. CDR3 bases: TGTGCCAGCAGCCGAACAGGGGGAGGTGGCTACACCTTC.